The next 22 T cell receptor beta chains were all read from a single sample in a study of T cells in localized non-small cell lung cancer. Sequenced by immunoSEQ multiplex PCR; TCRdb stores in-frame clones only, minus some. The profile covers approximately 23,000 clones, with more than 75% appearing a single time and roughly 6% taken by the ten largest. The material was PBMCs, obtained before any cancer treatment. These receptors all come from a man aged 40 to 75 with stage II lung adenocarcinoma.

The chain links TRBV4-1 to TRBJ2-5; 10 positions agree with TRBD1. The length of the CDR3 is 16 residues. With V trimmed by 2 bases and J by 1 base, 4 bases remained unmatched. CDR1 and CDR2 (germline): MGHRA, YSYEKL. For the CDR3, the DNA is TGCGCCAGCAGCCAAACCGGGACAGGGGCCCAAGAGACCCAGTACTTC. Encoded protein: CASSQTGTGAQETQYF.

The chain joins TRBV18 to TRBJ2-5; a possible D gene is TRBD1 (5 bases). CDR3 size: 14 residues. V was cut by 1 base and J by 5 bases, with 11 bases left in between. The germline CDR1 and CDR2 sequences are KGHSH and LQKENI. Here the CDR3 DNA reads TGTGCCAGCTCACCACAGGGGCAGTGGGAGACCCAGTACTTC. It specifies CASSPQGQWETQYF.

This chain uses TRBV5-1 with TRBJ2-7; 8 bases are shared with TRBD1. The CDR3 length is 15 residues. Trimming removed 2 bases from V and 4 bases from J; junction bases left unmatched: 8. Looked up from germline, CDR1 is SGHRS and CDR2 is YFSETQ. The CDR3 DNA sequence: TGCGCCAGCAGCTTTGACGCAGGGGGCAGGTACGAGCAGTACTTC. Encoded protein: CASSFDAGGRYEQYF. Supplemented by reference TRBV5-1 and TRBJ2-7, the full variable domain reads KAGVTQTPRYLIKTRGQQVTLSCSPISGHRSVSWYQQTPGQGLQFLFEYFSETQRNKGNFPGRFSGRQFSNSRSEMNVSTLELGDSALYLCASSFDAGGRYEQYFGPGTRLTVT.

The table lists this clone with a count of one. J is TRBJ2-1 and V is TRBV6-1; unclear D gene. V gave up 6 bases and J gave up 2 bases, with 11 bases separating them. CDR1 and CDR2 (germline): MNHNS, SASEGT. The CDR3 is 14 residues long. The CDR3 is CASRADATYNEQFF. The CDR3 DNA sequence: TGTGCCAGCAGGGCAGACGCAACCTACAATGAGCAGTTCTTC.

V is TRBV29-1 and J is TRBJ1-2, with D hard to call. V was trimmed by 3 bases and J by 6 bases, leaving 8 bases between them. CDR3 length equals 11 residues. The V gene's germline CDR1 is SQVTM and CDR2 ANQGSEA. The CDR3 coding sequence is TGCAGCGTTGACGGTGCCAATGGCTACACCTTC. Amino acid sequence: CSVDGANGYTF.

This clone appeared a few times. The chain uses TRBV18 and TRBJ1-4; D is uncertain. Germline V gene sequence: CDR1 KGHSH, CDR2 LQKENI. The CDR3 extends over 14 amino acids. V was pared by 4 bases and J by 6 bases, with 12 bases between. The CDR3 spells CASSQVWVDEKLFF. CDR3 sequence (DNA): TGTGCCAGCTCACAGGTCTGGGTCGATGAAAAACTGTTTTTT.

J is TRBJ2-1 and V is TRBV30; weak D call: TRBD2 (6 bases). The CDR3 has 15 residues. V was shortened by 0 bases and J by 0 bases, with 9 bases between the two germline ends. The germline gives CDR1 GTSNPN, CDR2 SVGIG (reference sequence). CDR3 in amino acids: CAWSVQAGSYNEQFF. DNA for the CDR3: TGTGCCTGGAGTGTTCAAGCGGGCTCCTACAATGAGCAGTTCTTC.

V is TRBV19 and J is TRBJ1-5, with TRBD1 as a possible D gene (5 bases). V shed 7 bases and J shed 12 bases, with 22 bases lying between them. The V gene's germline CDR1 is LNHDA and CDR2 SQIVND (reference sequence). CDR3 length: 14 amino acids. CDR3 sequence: CASTLSGVIMSQHF. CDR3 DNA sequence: TGTGCCAGTACTTTATCGGGGGTAATCATGAGCCAGCATTTT.

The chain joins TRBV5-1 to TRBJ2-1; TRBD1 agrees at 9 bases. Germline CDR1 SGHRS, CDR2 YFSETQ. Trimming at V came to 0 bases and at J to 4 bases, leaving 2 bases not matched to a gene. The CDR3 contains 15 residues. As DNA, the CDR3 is TGCGCCAGCAGCTTGGCCGGACAGGGGTACAATGAGCAGTTCTTC. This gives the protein CASSLAGQGYNEQFF.

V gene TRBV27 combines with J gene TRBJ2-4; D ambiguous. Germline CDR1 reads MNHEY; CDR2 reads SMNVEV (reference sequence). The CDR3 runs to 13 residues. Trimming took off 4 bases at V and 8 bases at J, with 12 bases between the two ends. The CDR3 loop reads CASSYGVSDIQYF. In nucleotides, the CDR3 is TGTGCCAGCAGTTACGGCGTCTCGGACATTCAGTACTTC.

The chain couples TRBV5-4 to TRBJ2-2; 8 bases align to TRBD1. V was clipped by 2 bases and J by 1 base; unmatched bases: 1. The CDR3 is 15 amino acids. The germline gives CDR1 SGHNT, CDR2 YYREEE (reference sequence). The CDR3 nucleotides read TGTGCCAGCAGCTTCGACAGGGGGAACACCGGGGAGCTGTTTTTT. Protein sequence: CASSFDRGNTGELFF.

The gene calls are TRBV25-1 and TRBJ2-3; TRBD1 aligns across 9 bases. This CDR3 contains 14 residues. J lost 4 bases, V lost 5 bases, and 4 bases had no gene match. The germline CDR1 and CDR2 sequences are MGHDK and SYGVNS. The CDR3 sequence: CASSTGGVADTQYF. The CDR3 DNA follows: TGTGCCAGCAGTACAGGGGGCGTCGCAGATACGCAGTATTTT.

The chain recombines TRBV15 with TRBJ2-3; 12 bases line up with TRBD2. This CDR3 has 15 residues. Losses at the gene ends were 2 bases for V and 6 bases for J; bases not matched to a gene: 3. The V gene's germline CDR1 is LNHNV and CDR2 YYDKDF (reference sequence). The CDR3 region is CATSRRLAGVDTQYF. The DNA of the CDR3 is TGTGCCACCAGCAGAAGACTAGCGGGAGTCGATACGCAGTATTTT.

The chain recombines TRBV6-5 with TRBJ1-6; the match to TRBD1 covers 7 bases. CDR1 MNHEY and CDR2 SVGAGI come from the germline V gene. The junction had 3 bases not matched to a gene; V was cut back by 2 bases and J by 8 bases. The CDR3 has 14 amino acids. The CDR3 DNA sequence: TGTGCCAGCAGTTACAACAGGGGCGATTCACCCCTCCACTTT. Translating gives CASSYNRGDSPLHF.

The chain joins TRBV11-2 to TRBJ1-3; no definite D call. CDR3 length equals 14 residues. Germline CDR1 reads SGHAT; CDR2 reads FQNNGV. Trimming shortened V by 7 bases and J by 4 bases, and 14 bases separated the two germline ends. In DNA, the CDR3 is TGTGCCAGCACCTCCTCCCGAGCGGGAAACACCATATATTTT. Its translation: CASTSSRAGNTIYF.

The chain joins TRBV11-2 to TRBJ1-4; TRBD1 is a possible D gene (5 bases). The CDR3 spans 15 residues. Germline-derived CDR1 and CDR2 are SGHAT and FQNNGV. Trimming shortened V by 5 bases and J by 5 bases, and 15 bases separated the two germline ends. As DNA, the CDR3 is TGTGCCAGCAGCGGACCGGGACTGAGAAATGAAAAACTGTTTTTT. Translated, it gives CASSGPGLRNEKLFF.

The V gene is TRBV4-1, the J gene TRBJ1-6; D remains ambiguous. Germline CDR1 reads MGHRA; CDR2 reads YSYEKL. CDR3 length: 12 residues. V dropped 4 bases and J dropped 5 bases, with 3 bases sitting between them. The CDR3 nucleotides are TGCGCCAGCAGCCGTGATAATTCACCCCTCCACTTT. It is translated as CASSRDNSPLHF.

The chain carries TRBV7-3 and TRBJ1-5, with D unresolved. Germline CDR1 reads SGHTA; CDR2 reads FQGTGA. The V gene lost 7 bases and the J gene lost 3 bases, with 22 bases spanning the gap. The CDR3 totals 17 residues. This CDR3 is CASTEPDKGLYNQPQHF. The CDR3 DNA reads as TGTGCCAGCACCGAACCCGATAAAGGGCTATACAATCAGCCCCAGCATTTT.

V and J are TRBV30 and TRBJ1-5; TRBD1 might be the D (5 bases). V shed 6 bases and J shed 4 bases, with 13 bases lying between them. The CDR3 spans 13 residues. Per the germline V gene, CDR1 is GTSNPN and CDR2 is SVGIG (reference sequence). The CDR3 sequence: CACAATGNQPQHF. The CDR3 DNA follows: TGTGCCTGTGCTGCTACAGGTAATCAGCCCCAGCATTTT. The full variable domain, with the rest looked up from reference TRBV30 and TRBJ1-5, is SQTIHQWPATLVQPVGSPLSLECTVEGTSNPNLYWYRQAAGRGLQLLFYSVGIGQISSEVPQNLSASRPQDRQFILSSKKLLLSDSGFYLCACAATGNQPQHFGDGTRLSIL.

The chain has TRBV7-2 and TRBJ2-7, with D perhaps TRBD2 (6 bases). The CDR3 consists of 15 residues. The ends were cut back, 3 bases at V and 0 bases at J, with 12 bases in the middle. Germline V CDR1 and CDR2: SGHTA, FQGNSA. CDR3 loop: CASSFGGNPSYEQYF. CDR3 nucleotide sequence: TGTGCCAGCAGCTTTGGGGGGAACCCCTCCTACGAGCAGTACTTC.

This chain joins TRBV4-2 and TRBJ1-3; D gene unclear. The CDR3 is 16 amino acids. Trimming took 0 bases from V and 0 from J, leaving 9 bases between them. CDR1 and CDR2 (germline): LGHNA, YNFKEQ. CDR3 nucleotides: TGTGCCAGCAGCCAAGATCGGCGGGGCTCTGGAAACACCATATATTTT. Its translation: CASSQDRRGSGNTIYF.

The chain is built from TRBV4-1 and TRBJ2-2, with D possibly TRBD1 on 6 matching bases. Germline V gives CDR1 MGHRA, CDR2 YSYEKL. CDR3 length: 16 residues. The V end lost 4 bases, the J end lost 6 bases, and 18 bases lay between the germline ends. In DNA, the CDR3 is TGCGCCAGCAGCCTTGTTCTTGGACAGAGCGCCGGGGAGCTGTTTTTT. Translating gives CASSLVLGQSAGELFF.